These 10 T cell receptor beta chains were all obtained from the same sample, sequenced in a study of T-cell reconstitution after alpha-beta-depleted transplantation in children. The authors prepared the TCRbeta library with unique molecular identifiers. TCRdb ran MiXCR on the PCR reads and lists one entry per CDR3 protein. Among hundreds of thousands of distinct CDR3 sequences listed, approximately 13% were seen once. The specimen was PBMCs, mostly from graft donor cells, collected 360 days after TCRalphabeta/CD19-depleted stem cell transplant. Receptors originate from a male patient younger than 18 who had a stem cell transplant for acute myeloid leukemia, so the T cells may come from the graft donor.

There are many counts of this clonotype. V and J are TRBV7-2 and TRBJ2-7; no definite D call. This CDR3 has 13 residues. Deletions cut 4 bases from V and 0 bases from J, with 7 bases between. The germline CDR1 and CDR2 sequences are SGHTA and FQGNSA. Here the CDR3 reads CASSSRSSYEQYF. As DNA, the CDR3 is TGTGCCAGCAGCTCTAGGAGCTCCTACGAGCAGTACTTC. Combining the CDR3 with reference TRBV7-2 and TRBJ2-7 gives the whole variable domain GAGVSQSPSNKVTEKGKDVELRCDPISGHTALYWYRQSLGQGLEFLIYFQGNSAPDKSGLPSDRFSAERTGGSVSTLTIQRTQQEDSAVYLCASSSRSSYEQYFGPGTRLTVT.

This clonotype has at least ten counts. The chain employs TRBV12-3 or TRBV12-4 and TRBJ2-7, with D possibly matching TRBD1 (5 bases). V shed 6 bases and J shed 3 bases, with 15 bases lying between them. This CDR3 contains 14 residues. The CDR3 region is CASSFLDKNYEQYF. The CDR3 region has the DNA TGTGCCAGCAGCTTCCTGGACAAGAACTACGAGCAGTACTTC.

This clonotype was found many times. J is TRBJ2-3 and V is TRBV29-1; D uncertain. V was cut by 6 bases and J by 5 bases, with 9 bases left in between. The CDR3 has 11 amino acids. Germline V gene data show CDR1 as SQVTM and CDR2 as ANQGSEA. CDR3 amino acids: CSVPLIDTQYF. The CDR3 DNA follows: TGCAGCGTCCCACTTATAGATACGCAGTATTTT.

In this sample, this clonotype turned up a few times. V gene TRBV12-3 or TRBV12-4 combines with J gene TRBJ2-2; perhaps TRBD1 as D (5 bases). This CDR3 comprises 15 residues. V dropped 1 base and J dropped 7 bases, with 13 bases sitting between them. The CDR3 loop is CASSLEGRNGGELFF. The CDR3 nucleotides are TGTGCCAGCAGTTTAGAGGGGCGCAATGGCGGGGAGCTGTTTTTT.

The table lists this clonotype with many counts. This chain links TRBV28 with TRBJ2-3; D not resolved. The CDR3 is 15 residues long. V was clipped by 3 bases and J by 1 base, with 11 bases between them. CDR1 is MDHEN and CDR2 is SYDVKM in the germline V gene. The CDR3 loop is CASSFLTAGTDTQYF. DNA of the CDR3: TGTGCCAGCAGTTTCCTTACGGCGGGCACAGATACGCAGTATTTT.

V usage is TRBV20-1 and J usage is TRBJ1-4; TRBD1 might be the D (5 bases). The CDR3 totals 13 residues. Germline V gives CDR1 DFQATT, CDR2 SNEGSKA (reference sequence). The CDR3: CRGRDARSEKLFF. The CDR3 bases are TGCAGAGGCCGGGACGCGAGGAGTGAAAAACTGTTTTTT.

The chain combines TRBV11-2 with TRBJ2-5, with D possibly being TRBD1 (6 bases). The CDR3 has 18 residues. Looked up from germline, CDR1 is SGHAT and CDR2 is FQNNGV. Trimming cost V 1 base and J 4 bases, with 22 bases left between them. The CDR3 spells CASSLVLSRGSLPETQYF. The DNA for the CDR3 is TGTGCCAGCAGCTTAGTCCTTAGCAGGGGATCCCTCCCAGAGACCCAGTACTTC.

The chain combines TRBV30 with TRBJ2-1; TRBD2 aligns across 8 bases. This CDR3 contains 14 residues. Germline assignment: CDR1 GTSNPN and CDR2 SVGIG (reference sequence). With V trimmed by 5 bases and J by 0 bases, 3 bases remained unmatched. The CDR3 reads CAWLSGNSYNEQFF. In DNA, the CDR3 is TGTGCCTGGCTTAGCGGGAACTCCTACAATGAGCAGTTCTTC.

This clonotype was counted only a few times. The V call is TRBV29-1, the J call TRBJ2-3; tentatively, D is TRBD1 (6 bases). This CDR3 is 17 amino acids long. Germline-derived CDR1 and CDR2 are SQVTM and ANQGSEA. Deletions cut 0 bases from V and 5 bases from J, with 21 bases between. CDR3 in amino acids: CSVEDLNGSRGKDTQYF. The CDR3 coding sequence is TGCAGCGTTGAAGATTTAAACGGTTCCAGGGGTAAAGATACGCAGTATTTT.

V and J are TRBV27 and TRBJ2-1, with D hard to call. CDR1 is MNHEY, CDR2 SMNVEV, per germline (reference sequence). Trimming shortened V by 10 bases and J by 3 bases, and 13 bases separated the two germline ends. This CDR3 contains 13 residues. In DNA, the CDR3 is TGTGCCACCCTCTCACGGGTCTACAATGAGCAGTTCTTC. The encoded protein is CATLSRVYNEQFF.